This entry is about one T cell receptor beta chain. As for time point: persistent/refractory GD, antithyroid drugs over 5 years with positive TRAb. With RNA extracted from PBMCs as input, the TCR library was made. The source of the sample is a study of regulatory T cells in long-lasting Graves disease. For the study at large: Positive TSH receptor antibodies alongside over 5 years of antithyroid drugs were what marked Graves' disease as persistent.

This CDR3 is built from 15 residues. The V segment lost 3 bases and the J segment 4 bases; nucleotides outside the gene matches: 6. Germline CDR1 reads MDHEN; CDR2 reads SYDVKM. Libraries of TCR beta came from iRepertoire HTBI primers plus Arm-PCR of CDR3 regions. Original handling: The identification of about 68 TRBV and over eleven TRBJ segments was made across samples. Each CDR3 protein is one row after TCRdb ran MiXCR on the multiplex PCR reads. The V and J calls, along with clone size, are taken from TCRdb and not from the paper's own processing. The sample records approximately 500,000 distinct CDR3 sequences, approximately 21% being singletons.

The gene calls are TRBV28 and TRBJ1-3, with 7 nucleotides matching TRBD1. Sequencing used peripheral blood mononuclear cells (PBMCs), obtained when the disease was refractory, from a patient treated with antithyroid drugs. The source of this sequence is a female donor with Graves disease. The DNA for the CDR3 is TGTGCCAGCAGTTTCCCGACAGGGCCGGGAAACACCATATATTTT. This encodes CASSFPTGPGNTIYF.